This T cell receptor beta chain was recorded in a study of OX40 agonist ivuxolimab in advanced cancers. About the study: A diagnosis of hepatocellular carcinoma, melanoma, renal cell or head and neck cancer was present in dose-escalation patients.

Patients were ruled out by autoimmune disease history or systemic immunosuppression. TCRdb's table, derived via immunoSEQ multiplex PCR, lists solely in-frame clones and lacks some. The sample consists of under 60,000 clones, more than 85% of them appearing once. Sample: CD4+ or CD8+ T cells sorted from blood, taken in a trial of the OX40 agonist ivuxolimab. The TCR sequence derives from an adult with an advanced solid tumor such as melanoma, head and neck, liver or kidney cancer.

The CDR3 here is CASSQVGRAGGELFF. In nucleotides, the CDR3 is TGTGCCAGCAGCCAAGTCGGCAGGGCTGGCGGGGAGCTGTTTTTT. The V gene is TRBV14, the J gene TRBJ2-2; tentatively, D is TRBD1 (5 bases). Trimming stripped 1 base from V and 7 bases from J, with 13 bases between. The germline V gene has CDR1 SGHDN and CDR2 FVKESK. There are 15 residues in the CDR3.